This T cell receptor beta chain was obtained from a study of cytomegalovirus exposure and HLA in healthy donors. Both 60 Vbeta primers and 13 Jbeta primers went into the PCR. In the original workflow: Some 9.9 million shared chains were among roughly 81 million unique TCR beta chains counted in a later analysis. Data came from immunoSEQ multiplex PCR; TCRdb stores just in-frame clones and leaves some out. V, J and clone size reflect that table, while D and trimming were determined from the DNA. Among roughly 120,000 clones listed, roughly three quarters were seen once. This sequence originates from a man between 25 and 39 years old in good health and CMV-seropositive. The source material was PBMCs.

The CDR3 nucleotides read TGTGCCAGCAGTGACAGCGGGGGGGCTCTTGAGCAGTTCTTC. The encoded protein is CASSDSGGALEQFF. The rearrangement uses TRBV25-1 and TRBJ2-1, with 10 nucleotides matching TRBD2. This CDR3 spans 14 amino acids. Per germline, CDR1 MGHDK and CDR2 SYGVNS. Germline trimming cut 3 bases from V and 9 bases from J; bases unmatched to any gene: 5.